These 22 T cell receptor beta chains originate from one sample sequenced in a study of T cell responses to AZD1222 COVID-19 vaccine. Some clones are missing from TCRdb's copy, which holds only in-frame ones; the method was immunoSEQ multiplex PCR. The data contain 66,000 or so clones, about 90% of them seen just once; the ten biggest clones take up 17%. The sequencing used peripheral blood, collected on day 0 of AZD1222 vaccination. The source of these receptors is an adult in good health.

The CDR3 nucleotides are TGTGCCAGCAGTGAAGCGGGACAGGGGGTTAATCAGCCCCAGCATTTT. Translated: CASSEAGQGVNQPQHF. The chain uses TRBV2 and TRBJ1-5, with 11 bases that match TRBD1. Germline V gives CDR1 SNHLY, CDR2 FYNNEI. The junction had 2 bases not matched to a gene; V was cut back by 0 bases and J by 4 bases. The CDR3 has 16 residues.

The chain has TRBV19 and TRBJ2-2, with 7 positions matching TRBD1. This CDR3 is 15 amino acids long. J lost 6 bases, V lost 5 bases, and 9 bases had no gene match. Germline CDR1 is LNHDA and CDR2 is SQIVND (reference sequence). CDR3 in amino acids: CASSPRDRVPGELFF. In DNA form, the CDR3 reads TGTGCCAGTAGTCCCAGAGACAGGGTTCCCGGGGAGCTGTTTTTT.

V gene TRBV11-3 combines with J gene TRBJ1-1, with D possibly being TRBD1 (6 bases). V shed 1 base and J shed 6 bases, with 18 bases lying between them. CDR3 size: 16 residues. Per germline, CDR1 SGHNT and CDR2 YENEEA. The CDR3 sequence is CASSLANREVGSEAFF. CDR3 coding DNA: TGTGCCAGCAGCTTAGCAAACAGGGAAGTGGGTTCTGAAGCTTTCTTT.

The rearrangement uses TRBV11-2 and TRBJ1-6; weak D call: TRBD1 (5 bases). The V end lost 5 bases, the J end lost 7 bases, and 15 bases lay between the germline ends. CDR1 is SGHAT and CDR2 is FQNNGV in the germline V gene. CDR3 length: 15 residues. The DNA of the CDR3 is TGTGCCAGCAGCCTATTCCGGGGCATGAATTCACCCCTCCACTTT. It yields the protein CASSLFRGMNSPLHF. The whole variable domain, filled in from reference TRBV11-2 and TRBJ1-6, reads EAGVAQSPRYKIIEKRQSVAFWCNPISGHATLYWYQQILGQGPKLLIQFQNNGVVDDSQLPKDRFSAERLKGVDSTLKIQPAKLEDSAVYLCASSLFRGMNSPLHFGNGTRLTVT.

This clone was detected a few times. V gene TRBV4-2 combines with J gene TRBJ1-1; D unclear. Per the germline V gene, CDR1 is LGHNA and CDR2 is YNFKEQ. Trimming removed 0 bases from V and 3 bases from J, with 5 bases in between. The length of the CDR3 is 13 residues. The CDR3 spells CASSQELDTEAFF. For the CDR3, the DNA is TGTGCCAGCAGCCAAGAGTTGGACACTGAAGCTTTCTTT.

The chain links TRBV5-6 to TRBJ2-7; D is uncertain. CDR3 length: 14 residues. The germline CDR1 and CDR2 sequences are SGHDT and YYEEEE. Trimming shortened V by 0 bases and J by 1 base, and 8 bases separated the two germline ends. CDR3 DNA sequence: TGTGCCAGCAGCTTGGGGGCGGCTTCCTACGAGCAGTACTTC. This encodes CASSLGAASYEQYF.

V usage is TRBV7-9 and J usage is TRBJ1-1, with D tentatively TRBD1 (5 bases). V shed 7 bases and J shed 6 bases, with 12 bases lying between them. Germline CDR1 reads SEHNR; CDR2 reads FQNEAQ (reference sequence). This CDR3 contains 12 residues. CDR3 residues: CASTLSGPEAFF. CDR3 DNA sequence: TGTGCCAGCACCCTATCAGGGCCTGAAGCTTTCTTT.

The chain is built from TRBV5-5 and TRBJ2-7, with D perhaps matching TRBD1 (6 bases). The CDR3 has 15 residues. From germline, CDR1 is SGHKS and CDR2 YYEKEE (reference sequence). V was shortened by 0 bases and J by 0 bases, with 10 bases between the two germline ends. This CDR3 is CASSLVGAISYEQYF. The DNA of the CDR3 is TGTGCCAGCAGCTTGGTGGGGGCCATCTCCTACGAGCAGTACTTC.

The CDR3 here is CASSLVLGELFF. The CDR3, as DNA: TGTGCCAGCAGCTTGGTACTCGGGGAGCTGTTTTTT. The rearrangement joins TRBV5-6 to TRBJ2-2, with no clear D. Trimming removed 0 bases from V and 7 bases from J, with 4 bases in between. The CDR3 runs to 12 residues. Germline CDR1 SGHDT, CDR2 YYEEEE.

This clone was seen once. The chain uses TRBV7-9 and TRBJ2-7; D not certain. The CDR3 is 14 amino acids. Germline V gives CDR1 SEHNR, CDR2 FQNEAQ (reference sequence). V lost 3 bases, J lost 1 base, and 10 bases lay in between. The CDR3, as DNA: TGTGCCAGCAGCTTTCTCCCTTTATCCTACGAGCAGTACTTC. Translating gives CASSFLPLSYEQYF.

This clone has a single count. This sequence joins TRBV4-1 and TRBJ1-2, with D perhaps TRBD1 (6 bases). V lost 1 base to trimming and J lost 4 bases, with 10 bases between them. Germline V lookup: CDR1 MGHRA, CDR2 YSYEKL. The CDR3 has 14 residues. As DNA, the CDR3 is TGCGCCAGCAGCCAAGGAGGACAGACCTATGGCTACACCTTC. Translation gives CASSQGGQTYGYTF.

The rearrangement links TRBV9 to TRBJ2-2; D call uncertain. This CDR3 comprises 12 residues. Trimming took 3 bases from V and 2 from J, leaving 2 bases between them. CDR1 is SGDLS, CDR2 YYNGEE, per germline. The CDR3 here is CASSENTGELFF. In DNA, the CDR3 is TGTGCCAGCAGCGAAAACACCGGGGAGCTGTTTTTT.

The gene calls are TRBV5-1 and TRBJ2-5; the match to TRBD1 covers 12 bases. CDR3 length: 14 amino acids. The V segment lost 6 bases and the J segment 7 bases; nucleotides outside the gene matches: 7. The germline CDR1 and CDR2 sequences are SGHRS and YFSETQ. This chain's CDR3 is CASIPGQGAGTQYF. CDR3 in DNA: TGCGCCAGCATCCCGGGACAGGGGGCAGGGACCCAGTACTTC.

The V gene is TRBV9, the J gene TRBJ2-1; either TRBD1 or TRBD2 may supply D (5 bases each). Germline V lookup: CDR1 SGDLS, CDR2 YYNGEE. This CDR3 is 12 amino acids long. V gave up 4 bases and J gave up 9 bases, with 11 bases separating them. CDR3 coding DNA: TGTGCCAGCAGCCCCGGGGCCGGTGAGCAGTTCTTC. The encoded protein is CASSPGAGEQFF.

The chain is built from TRBV7-2 and TRBJ1-1; D is possibly TRBD1 (5 bases). Germline loops: CDR1 SGHTA, CDR2 FQGNSA. The CDR3 is 18 amino acids. V gave up 0 bases and J gave up 1 base, with 18 bases separating them. The CDR3 region has the DNA TGTGCCAGCAGCTTAGCGCAGGGCAGGGTTTATGAGAACACTGAAGCTTTCTTT. This encodes CASSLAQGRVYENTEAFF.

The chain is built from TRBV4-3 and TRBJ2-3; 8 positions match TRBD1. With V trimmed by 0 bases and J by 1 base, 3 bases remained unmatched. Germline V gene lookup returns CDR1 LGHNA and CDR2 YSLEER. The CDR3 has 16 residues. In DNA, the CDR3 is TGCGCCAGCAGCCAAGAAGGGACAGGAGGCACAGATACGCAGTATTTT. Amino acids: CASSQEGTGGTDTQYF.

The chain combines TRBV5-4 with TRBJ2-5, with TRBD2 matching over 8 bases. Germline CDR1 SGHNT, CDR2 YYREEE (reference sequence). The J segment lost 5 bases and the V segment lost 3 bases, leaving 12 bases of the junction unmatched. This CDR3 is 16 amino acids long. CDR3: CASSYQVGTSWETQYF. The CDR3 DNA reads as TGTGCCAGCAGCTATCAAGTCGGGACTAGTTGGGAGACCCAGTACTTC.

The J gene is TRBJ2-3, the V gene TRBV9, with D possibly TRBD1 on 7 matching bases. Germline V gives CDR1 SGDLS, CDR2 YYNGEE. CDR3 length equals 16 residues. Trimming removed 3 bases at V and 1 base at J, with 15 bases between. CDR3 amino acids: CASSARTGGGTDTQYF. The CDR3 DNA sequence: TGTGCCAGCAGCGCACGGACAGGAGGGGGCACAGATACGCAGTATTTT. The entire variable domain, with the rest obtained from reference TRBV9 and TRBJ2-3, is as follows: DSGVTQTPKHLITATGQRVTLRCSPRSGDLSVYWYQQSLDQGLQFLIQYYNGEERAKGNILERFSAQQFPDLHSELNLSSLELGDSALYFCASSARTGGGTDTQYFGPGTRLTVL.

The genes are TRBV19 and TRBJ2-3; TRBD2 matches at 7 bases. With V trimmed by 4 bases and J by 10 bases, 5 bases remained unmatched. The CDR3 runs 12 residues. CDR1 and CDR2 (germline): LNHDA, SQIVND (reference sequence). The DNA of the CDR3 is TGTGCCAGTAGTACCGAGCGGGGAGCGCAGTATTTT. Protein product: CASSTERGAQYF.

The V call is TRBV7-8, the J call TRBJ2-1, with D possibly being TRBD2 (5 bases). The V gene's germline CDR1 is SGHVS and CDR2 FQNEAQ. V was pared by 1 base and J by 6 bases, with 7 bases between. CDR3 length: 13 amino acids. CDR3 protein: CASSLDGLNEQFF. DNA for the CDR3: TGTGCCAGCAGCTTAGATGGACTCAATGAGCAGTTCTTC.

The chain has TRBV9 and TRBJ2-3, with D maybe TRBD2 (6 bases). Germline V CDR1 and CDR2: SGDLS, YYNGEE. This CDR3 contains 14 residues. V was trimmed by 6 bases and J by 1 base, leaving 12 bases between them. This CDR3 reads CASTPGVGTDTQYF. CDR3 coding DNA: TGTGCCAGCACCCCGGGAGTTGGCACAGATACGCAGTATTTT.

The chain links TRBV9 to TRBJ1-1; D uncertain. This CDR3 has 15 amino acids. V gave up 3 bases and J gave up 0 bases, with 12 bases separating them. Per germline, CDR1 SGDLS and CDR2 YYNGEE. The CDR3 region is CASSDGGSMNTEAFF. The DNA of the CDR3 is TGTGCCAGCAGCGACGGAGGGTCCATGAACACTGAAGCTTTCTTT.